These T cell receptor beta chains were read from a single sample in a study of cytomegalovirus exposure and HLA in healthy donors. Measured with immunoSEQ multiplex PCR; TCRdb has only the in-frame clones, and not every one. Of roughly 140,000 clones detected, nearly 80% appear once; the ten largest clones hold over 2.5%. The specimen sequenced was PBMCs. The receptor set was obtained from a man aged 35 to 55 in good health and CMV-seropositive. Both conserved end residues are part of each CDR3. The order of the fields is J gene, D gene, CDR3 length, clone size, V gene, CDR3 DNA, CDR3 protein. D genes are given only for firm matches. Clone size is given for some rows only: seen once, a few or many times, or a class if the clone is expanded.

>TRBJ1-4|-|15|-|TRBV11-2
TGTGCCAGCAGCTCTGGGTCGACAACAAATGAAAAACTGTTTTTT
CASSSGSTTNEKLFF
>TRBJ1-4|-|14|-|TRBV27
TGTGCCAGCACCAGCGGGGCAACTAATGAAAAACTGTTTTTT
CASTSGATNEKLFF
>TRBJ1-3|TRBD1|17|-|TRBV7-2
TGTGCCAGCAGACCCGGGACAGGCACTCCGGCTGGAAACACCATATATTTT
CASRPGTGTPAGNTIYF
>TRBJ2-5|TRBD1|14|-|TRBV27
TGTGCCAGCGCCCCGGACAGGCCTCAGGAGACCCAGTACTTC
CASAPDRPQETQYF
>TRBJ1-6|TRBD1|14|-|TRBV6-5
TGTGCCAGCAGTCCGACAGGGTGGAATTCACCCCTCCACTTT
CASSPTGWNSPLHF
>TRBJ1-2|-|9|-|TRBV20-1
TGCAGGGGGGGGTATGGCTACACCTTC
CRGGYGYTF
>TRBJ2-6|-|20|-|TRBV4-1
TGCGCCAGCAGCCAAGATGGGGCCGGGCCGCTAAGCTCTGGGGCCAACGTCCTGACTTTC
CASSQDGAGPLSSGANVLTF
>TRBJ1-3|-|20|-|TRBV5-1
TGCGCCAGCAGCTTGTGGACAGTCTCTGGAGGAGCCATCTCTGGAAACACCATATATTTT
CASSLWTVSGGAISGNTIYF
>TRBJ2-3|-|14|-|TRBV2
TGTGCCAGTCAATCACAGGGTTTGGCAGATACGCAGTATTTT
CASQSQGLADTQYF
>TRBJ2-7|-|14|-|TRBV10-1
TGCGCCAGCAGTGTATCGTCAGGGACCTACGAGCAGTACTTC
CASSVSSGTYEQYF
>TRBJ1-5|TRBD1|16|-|TRBV28
TGTGCCAGCAGCCACCGTAGACAGGGGGCTCGGCAGCCCCAGCATTTT
CASSHRRQGARQPQHF
>TRBJ2-7|-|15|once|TRBV6-5
TGTGCCAGCAGTTACTCGAGGCGGGGGCACTACGAGCAGTACTTC
CASSYSRRGHYEQYF
>TRBJ2-5|-|13|-|TRBV11-1
TGTGCCAGCAGCCCAGGCCAGGAAGGGGCCCAGTACTTC
CASSPGQEGAQYF
>TRBJ2-2|-|15|-|TRBV7-9
TGTGCCAGCAGCTTCGGGGCCAGGGGTACCGGGGAGCTGTTTTTT
CASSFGARGTGELFF
>TRBJ1-1|-|11|once|TRBV10-2
TGCGCCAGCGGGCTCTATGGCCTGGCTTTCTTT
CASGLYGLAFF
>TRBJ2-7|-|15|-|TRBV6-5
TGTGCCAGCAGTTACTCCACAGGGTTCTCCTACGAGCAGTACTTC
CASSYSTGFSYEQYF
>TRBJ1-1|-|14|-|TRBV16
TGTGCCAGCAGCCTAAGGGGTTTGAACACTGAAGCTTTCTTT
CASSLRGLNTEAFF
>TRBJ2-7|TRBD2|16|-|TRBV5-1
TGCGCCAGCAGCATAGGACTAGCGGGAGGGGCCTACGAGCAGTACTTC
CASSIGLAGGAYEQYF
>TRBJ1-5|-|13|-|TRBV19
TGTGCCAGTAGTACACAGGCGTATCAGCCCCAGCATTTT
CASSTQAYQPQHF
>TRBJ2-2|TRBD2|17|-|TRBV5-1
TGCGCCAGCAGCCGGACAAATAGCGGGAGTGGGTCCGGGGAGCTGTTTTTT
CASSRTNSGSGSGELFF
>TRBJ2-7|-|14|-|TRBV5-1
TGCGCCAGCAGTCCATCAGCGAGCTCCTACGAGCAGTACTTC
CASSPSASSYEQYF
>TRBJ1-1|TRBD1|13|-|TRBV7-8
TGTGCCAGCAGCTCCGGGACAGGGGGCCAAGCTTTCTTT
CASSSGTGGQAFF
>TRBJ2-7|-|13|-|TRBV7-2
TGTGCCAGCCATGGCAGGGGCTCCTACGAGCAGTACTTC
CASHGRGSYEQYF
>TRBJ2-7|TRBD2|16|-|TRBV4-1
TGCGCCAGCAGCCAAGATGGGAGCGGGAGGGTCTACGAGCAGTACTTC
CASSQDGSGRVYEQYF
>TRBJ2-3|-|15|-|TRBV18
TGTGCCAGCTCACCACCAAATGGACAGCCAGATACGCAGTATTTT
CASSPPNGQPDTQYF
>TRBJ1-2|TRBD1|15|-|TRBV6-5
TGTGCCAGCAGTTACGTGGACAGGGGTCACTATGGCTACACCTTC
CASSYVDRGHYGYTF
>TRBJ2-7|-|14|few|TRBV28
TGTGCCATCACGTCTCCGGGACATACTTACGAGCAGTACTTC
CAITSPGHTYEQYF
>TRBJ1-2|-|15|-|TRBV9
TGTGCCAGCAGCGTTCAAGGGACATCGCATTCTGGCTACACCTTC
CASSVQGTSHSGYTF
>TRBJ1-5|-|13|once|TRBV29-1
TGCAGCGTTGCCGAGGCGACCAATCAGCCCCAGCATTTT
CSVAEATNQPQHF
>TRBJ2-1|-|12|-|TRBV29-1
TGCAGCGTTGAAGCAGGGAACAATGAGCAGTTCTTC
CSVEAGNNEQFF
>TRBJ1-4|-|16|-|TRBV11-2
TGTGCCAGCAGCTTAGGAGTTTCTGCCGCTCAATTGAAACTGTTTTTT
CASSLGVSAAQLKLFF
>TRBJ1-1|-|16|-|TRBV30
TGTGCCTCAACCCCCAGGGTGCGAACTCGTAGCGGTGAAGCTTTCTTT
CASTPRVRTRSGEAFF
>TRBJ1-1|-|15|-|TRBV13
TGTGCCAGCAGCTTCCTGGACAGAATAGACACTGAAGCTTTCTTT
CASSFLDRIDTEAFF
>TRBJ2-7|-|11|-|TRBV2
TGTGCCAGCAACTCTTACTACGAGCAGTACTTC
CASNSYYEQYF
>TRBJ2-3|TRBD2|16|-|TRBV7-6
TGTGCCAGCAGCTTAGCTCTAGCGGGAGAAATAGATACGCAGTATTTT
CASSLALAGEIDTQYF
>TRBJ2-5|-|13|-|TRBV7-9
TGTTCCAGCAGCCGGGGACTTCAAGAGACCCAGTACTTC
CSSSRGLQETQYF
>TRBJ1-2|TRBD1|14|-|TRBV19
TGTGCCAGTAATCCCTCGGGACAGCTCTATGGCTACACCTTC
CASNPSGQLYGYTF
>TRBJ1-5|-|13|-|TRBV6-5
TGTGCCAGCAGTTACTCGGAGGTTCAGCCCCAGCATTTT
CASSYSEVQPQHF
>TRBJ2-2|-|13|-|TRBV10-3
TGTGCCATCAGTCGGGAAGGCACCGGGGAGCTGTTTTTT
CAISREGTGELFF
>TRBJ1-1|-|13|-|TRBV28
TGTGCCAGCAGGGGGCCCTCGAACACTGAAGCTTTCTTT
CASRGPSNTEAFF